A single sample gave rise to the 13 T cell receptor beta chains below, sequenced in a study of shared clonotypes between healthy human individuals. Measured with immunoSEQ multiplex PCR; TCRdb has only the in-frame clones, and not every one. The table includes 650,000 to 750,000 clones, 55% to 75% detected once. The sequencing sample was made of memory CD4+ T cells sorted from blood. The subset was: CD45RA-negative fraction. These receptors came from a woman in her twenties or thirties in good health.

The chain has TRBV5-1 and TRBJ1-1; 7 nucleotides match TRBD1. This CDR3 spans 15 amino acids. Trimming at V came to 4 bases and at J to 2 bases, leaving 8 bases not matched to a gene. The germline CDR1 and CDR2 sequences are SGHRS and YFSETQ. Here the CDR3 reads CASSTPTGPNTEAFF. The CDR3 DNA reads as TGCGCCAGCAGCACACCGACAGGGCCTAACACTGAAGCTTTCTTT.

The rearrangement joins TRBV7-9 to TRBJ2-5; D is uncertain. The CDR3 has 14 residues. V was cut by 8 bases and J by 1 base, with 14 bases left in between. Germline CDR1 reads SEHNR; CDR2 reads FQNEAQ (reference sequence). The CDR3 DNA is TGTGCCAGCGGGGTATGGTCAGTCCAAGAGACCCAGTACTTC. This codes for CASGVWSVQETQYF.

This clone was seen only a few times. The chain combines TRBV7-8 with TRBJ2-5; D remains ambiguous. The CDR3 consists of 13 residues. V lost 1 base and J lost 5, with 8 bases in between. The germline V gene has CDR1 SGHVS and CDR2 FQNEAQ. This CDR3 is CASSLVVEETQYF. The CDR3 nucleotides read TGTGCCAGCAGCTTAGTGGTTGAGGAGACCCAGTACTTC. Together with reference TRBV7-8 and TRBJ2-5, the CDR3 gives the full variable domain: GAGVSQSPRYKVAKRGQDVALRCDPISGHVSLFWYQQALGQGPEFLTYFQNEAQLDKSGLPSDRFFAERPEGSVSTLKIQRTQQEDSAVYLCASSLVVEETQYFGPGTRLLVL.

This clone was observed at least ten times. The V and J genes are TRBV19 and TRBJ1-2, with 8 bases identical to TRBD1. The germline V gene has CDR1 LNHDA and CDR2 SQIVND (reference sequence). CDR3 length: 13 amino acids. V shed 6 bases and J 4 bases; nucleotides not matched to a gene: 4. CDR3 in amino acids: CASSLGQGYGYTF. The CDR3 bases are TGTGCCAGTAGCCTCGGACAGGGCTATGGCTACACCTTC.

The chain links TRBV5-1 to TRBJ2-5; the D gene is possibly TRBD2 (5 bases). Germline V lookup: CDR1 SGHRS, CDR2 YFSETQ. V was clipped by 0 bases and J by 4 bases, with 13 bases between them. The CDR3 has 15 residues. The DNA of the CDR3 is TGCGCCAGCAGCTTGGCCGAAGCCGGGGTAGAGACCCAGTACTTC. This translates into CASSLAEAGVETQYF. Full variable domain (missing parts from reference TRBV5-1 and TRBJ2-5): KAGVTQTPRYLIKTRGQQVTLSCSPISGHRSVSWYQQTPGQGLQFLFEYFSETQRNKGNFPGRFSGRQFSNSRSEMNVSTLELGDSALYLCASSLAEAGVETQYFGPGTRLLVL.

This chain uses TRBV28 with TRBJ1-5; a possible D gene is TRBD1 (5 bases). This CDR3 region has 15 residues. Trimming cost V 2 bases and J 5 bases, with 13 bases left between them. Germline CDR1 reads MDHEN; CDR2 reads SYDVKM. CDR3 nucleotides: TGTGCCAGCAGTTTAGGGGCCAGGGTCCATCAGCCCCAGCATTTT. Translating gives CASSLGARVHQPQHF.

V usage is TRBV13 and J usage is TRBJ2-3; TRBD1 agrees at 7 bases. CDR3 length: 15 residues. The germline V gene encodes CDR1 PRHDT and CDR2 FYEKMQ (reference sequence). Trimming took 3 bases from V and 2 from J; bases not matched to a gene: 5. CDR3 protein: CASSFRGQFTDTQYF. The DNA of the CDR3 is TGTGCCAGCAGCTTTAGGGGACAGTTCACAGATACGCAGTATTTT.

The chain uses TRBV4-1 and TRBJ2-1, with D possibly called TRBD1 or TRBD2 (6 bases each). V lost 7 bases and J lost 15, with 16 bases in between. This CDR3 contains 11 residues. Germline loops: CDR1 MGHRA, CDR2 YSYEKL. CDR3 residues: CASTRRGAWFF. DNA of the CDR3: TGCGCCAGCACCCGGAGGGGGGCCTGGTTCTTC.

This clone occurred a few times. The J gene is TRBJ1-5, the V gene TRBV6-6, with D unclear. CDR1 is MNHNY and CDR2 is SVGAGI in the germline V gene (reference sequence). The CDR3 has 15 amino acids. The V end was cut by 0 bases, the J end by 3 bases, with 9 bases between. CDR3 loop: CASSYSGGFNQPQHF. The CDR3, as DNA: TGTGCCAGCAGTTACTCAGGAGGCTTCAATCAGCCCCAGCATTTT.

In DNA form, the CDR3 reads TGTGCCAGCAGTTTCCCGGGACAGGGGGCGGAAAATGAGCAGTTCTTC. It translates to CASSFPGQGAENEQFF. The J gene is TRBJ2-1, the V gene TRBV2; 12 positions agree with TRBD1. V gave up 5 bases and J gave up 7 bases; unmatched junction bases: 9. This CDR3 region has 16 residues. CDR1 and CDR2 from the germline V gene are SNHLY and FYNNEI. Drawing the rest from reference TRBV2 and TRBJ2-1, the complete variable domain is EPEVTQTPSHQVTQMGQEVILRCVPISNHLYFYWYRQILGQKVEFLVSFYNNEISEKSEIFDDQFSVERPDGSNFTLKIRSTKLEDSAMYFCASSFPGQGAENEQFFGPGTRLTVL.

This clone was seen a handful of times. The genes are TRBV5-6 and TRBJ2-3; D is unclear. V lost 2 bases, J lost 4 bases, and 11 bases lay in between. Per the germline V gene, CDR1 is SGHDT and CDR2 is YYEEEE. The CDR3 is made up of 14 amino acids. CDR3 sequence: CASSFFAGSDTQYF. CDR3 DNA sequence: TGTGCCAGCAGCTTTTTCGCAGGATCAGATACGCAGTATTTT.

This clone was observed many times. V is TRBV5-1 and J is TRBJ2-2; D perhaps matches TRBD1 (6 bases). V lost 3 bases, J lost 2 bases, and 8 bases lay in between. CDR1 and CDR2 (germline): SGHRS, YFSETQ. The CDR3 consists of 14 residues. This CDR3 reads CASSSGHNTGELFF. The CDR3 DNA is TGCGCCAGCAGCTCGGGACACAACACCGGGGAGCTGTTTTTT.

The chain is built from TRBV10-3 and TRBJ2-7, with 9 bases matching TRBD1. Germline CDR1 ENHRY, CDR2 SYGVKD. The trim removed 7 bases at V and 6 bases at J, leaving 7 bases unmatched. CDR3 length equals 13 residues. CDR3 DNA sequence: TGTGCCATCAAGTCGGGACAGGGATCCGAGCAGTACTTC. It specifies CAIKSGQGSEQYF.